The entry below describes one TCR beta chain. This entry comes from a study of blood T cell repertoires in COVID-19. Whole-study context: Acute and convalescent COVID-19 samples came from the United States, Italy and Spain.

All enrollees were roughly 18 to 100 years old and from fewer than 30 US areas. Participant-reported clinical history was the basis for cohort assignment. Donors in Cohort 3 who had recovered were those with two negative PCRs, healthcare professional clearance, or resolution of their symptoms. Assay: immunoSEQ multiplex PCR; the TCRdb copy retains only in-frame clones and omits some. The table has 150,000 to 200,000 clones, 75% to 90% seen once. The V gene's germline CDR1 is MNHEY and CDR2 SMNVEV (reference sequence). V lost 2 bases and J 6 bases, leaving 8 bases between the germline ends. This CDR3 has 12 amino acids.

The sample consisted of PBMCs or T cells enriched from blood (not recorded which). This receptor was taken from a woman aged 18 to 35 who had recovered from COVID-19. The V call is TRBV27, the J call TRBJ2-7; D remains unclear. The CDR3: CASSLLGREQYF. The DNA of the CDR3 is TGTGCCAGCAGTTTACTGGGCCGCGAGCAGTACTTC.